This T cell receptor (beta chain) was captured in a study of T cell clones after liver transplantation. Here immunoSEQ multiplex PCR was the method, and the copy in TCRdb shows in-frame clones only, minus some. The data show roughly 53,000 clones, 60% to 75% seen once. Trimming removed 6 bases at V and 5 bases at J, with 11 bases between. Germline values: CDR1 LNHDA, CDR2 SQIVND (reference sequence). This CDR3 has 14 residues. This TCR came from a human patient who received a liver transplant. Some T cells may have originated in the graft donor. Material: CD4+ T cells from blood, obtained at the 22-month timepoint. The rearrangement joins TRBV19 to TRBJ1-6, with unresolved D. For the CDR3, the DNA is TGTGCCAGTAGCCGGGCCCCGGATAATTCACCCCTCCACTTT. The encoded protein is CASSRAPDNSPLHF.